The 29 T cell receptor beta chains below come from one sample, sequenced in a study of shared clonotypes between healthy human individuals. The assay was immunoSEQ multiplex PCR, and TCRdb's table has in-frame clones only and misses some. The sample contains about 2.1 million clones, about 94% of which appear only once. Naive CD8 isolation took CD45RO-negative cells positively selected for CCR7 and excluded terminally differentiated effector memory CD45RA+ cells. The specimen sequenced was naive CD8+ T cells from PBMCs. Every receptor here comes from a man aged 18 to 29 in good health. Some clones in this sample may be carry-over from other donors' samples.

This chain joins TRBV29-1 and TRBJ2-1; maybe TRBD2 (5 bases). This CDR3 is 15 amino acids long. V lost 3 bases and J lost 5, with 17 bases in between. CDR1 SQVTM and CDR2 ANQGSEA come from the germline V gene. CDR3 in amino acids: CSVEIWEFQHNEQFF. In nucleotides, the CDR3 is TGCAGCGTTGAGATTTGGGAGTTTCAGCACAATGAGCAGTTCTTC.

CDR3 in amino acids: CASSSSLKNEQFF. The CDR3 DNA is TGTGCCAGCAGTTCCTCCTTAAAAAATGAGCAGTTCTTC. The chain is built from TRBV6-5 and TRBJ2-1, with no clear D. Germline V gene data show CDR1 as MNHEY and CDR2 as SVGAGI. The CDR3 extends over 13 amino acids. Trimming shortened V by 4 bases and J by 7 bases, and 11 bases separated the two germline ends.

V is TRBV28 and J is TRBJ2-5; D is perhaps TRBD2 (5 bases). Per germline, CDR1 MDHEN and CDR2 SYDVKM. Between the trimmed V and J ends, which lost 4 bases and 2 bases, there was a span of 14 bases. This CDR3 region has 15 residues. The CDR3 DNA is TGTGCCAGCAGTTCCTTACCCGGGGTACAAGAGACCCAGTACTTC. This encodes CASSSLPGVQETQYF.

V is TRBV9 and J is TRBJ2-7, with no clear D. V was clipped by 0 bases and J by 12 bases, with 19 bases between them. The CDR3 consists of 14 residues. Germline lookup yields CDR1 SGDLS and CDR2 YYNGEE. This CDR3 is CASSVGTARTSMYF. The CDR3 nucleotides are TGTGCCAGCAGCGTAGGAACAGCGAGAACATCGATGTACTTC.

This chain connects TRBV11-1 to TRBJ2-2, with D hard to call. The CDR3 is 15 residues long. V lost 5 bases and J 2 bases, leaving 12 bases between the germline ends. Germline V lookup: CDR1 SGHAT, CDR2 FQDESV (reference sequence). The CDR3 region has the DNA TGTGCCAGCAGCCGCCGGAACGGAAACACCGGGGAGCTGTTTTTT. Protein product: CASSRRNGNTGELFF.

The chain combines TRBV27 with TRBJ2-3; possible D gene TRBD2, 5 bases. V was trimmed by 3 bases and J by 0 bases, leaving 10 bases between them. This CDR3 contains 15 residues. CDR1 is MNHEY and CDR2 is SMNVEV in the germline V gene (reference sequence). The CDR3 bases are TGTGCCAGCAGTTTTGGGGAGTTTAGCACAGATACGCAGTATTTT. Translated: CASSFGEFSTDTQYF.

This clone was seen just once. The chain has TRBV4-2 and TRBJ1-2, with 9 bases lining up with TRBD1. The CDR3 sequence is 16 residues long. From germline, CDR1 is LGHNA and CDR2 YNFKEQ. With V trimmed by 2 bases and J by 3 bases, 7 bases remained unmatched. CDR3 in amino acids: CASSQIPGQGDYGYTF. CDR3 DNA: TGTGCCAGCAGCCAAATACCGGGACAGGGTGACTATGGCTACACCTTC.

The V call is TRBV27, the J call TRBJ1-2, with D possibly TRBD1 on 6 matching bases. Germline V gene lookup returns CDR1 MNHEY and CDR2 SMNVEV (reference sequence). This CDR3 region has 15 residues. V lost 6 bases, J lost 2 bases, and 16 bases lay in between. The CDR3 nucleotides are TGTGCCAGCAGGAATACCGGGACATCGAACTATGGCTACACCTTC. It codes for CASRNTGTSNYGYTF.

The V and J genes are TRBV7-9 and TRBJ1-1, with TRBD1 as a possible D gene (5 bases). This CDR3 comprises 12 residues. Germline CDR1 SEHNR, CDR2 FQNEAQ (reference sequence). The V end lost 3 bases, the J end lost 7 bases, and 9 bases lay between the germline ends. This CDR3 is CASSFGGGEAFF. DNA for the CDR3: TGTGCCAGCAGCTTCGGTGGGGGTGAAGCTTTCTTT.

The gene calls are TRBV19 and TRBJ2-1; 9 positions agree with TRBD2. The germline V gene has CDR1 LNHDA and CDR2 SQIVND (reference sequence). The length of the CDR3 is 14 residues. V lost 2 bases and J lost 9; bases outside the gene matches: 5. The CDR3 DNA is TGTGCCAGTAGTATAAGGCCTAGCGGGATTGAGCAGTTCTTC. This translates into CASSIRPSGIEQFF.

This chain uses TRBV28 with TRBJ1-1, with 7 bases lining up with TRBD1. The CDR3 loop spans 17 amino acids. Per germline, CDR1 MDHEN and CDR2 SYDVKM. Trimming took 6 bases from V and 0 from J; bases not matched to a gene: 13. The CDR3 is CASSPSGTAYMNTEAFF. In DNA, the CDR3 is TGTGCCAGCAGCCCCTCCGGGACAGCCTATATGAACACTGAAGCTTTCTTT.

This chain connects TRBV6-4 to TRBJ2-3; TRBD2 aligns across 10 bases. V gave up 9 bases and J gave up 5 bases; unmatched junction bases: 5. From germline, CDR1 is MRHNA and CDR2 SNTAGT. The CDR3 totals 13 residues. CDR3 in amino acids: CASSSGRGDTQYF. CDR3 bases: TGTGCCAGTTCTAGCGGGAGAGGAGATACGCAGTATTTT.

The CDR3 bases are TGTGCCAGCAGCCGTCAGGGGTTGGACACTGAAGCTTTCTTT. As protein: CASSRQGLDTEAFF. The rearrangement links TRBV5-4 to TRBJ1-1, with TRBD1 as a possible D gene (6 bases). Germline V CDR1 and CDR2: SGHNT, YYREEE (reference sequence). Deletions cut 4 bases from V and 3 bases from J, with 13 bases between. The CDR3 extends over 14 amino acids.

The rearrangement links TRBV4-1 to TRBJ2-7, with 9 bases lining up with TRBD1. This CDR3 comprises 14 residues. Germline trimming cut 4 bases from V and 8 bases from J; bases unmatched to any gene: 9. Germline values: CDR1 MGHRA, CDR2 YSYEKL. DNA for the CDR3: TGCGCCAGCAGCCCGGGACAGGGTAGTTTGAAGCAGTACTTC. Translation: CASSPGQGSLKQYF.

The chain recombines TRBV28 with TRBJ2-7, with 7 bases that match TRBD1. In germline, CDR1 is MDHEN, CDR2 SYDVKM. V was pared by 5 bases and J by 1 base, with 8 bases of the junction left unmatched. The CDR3 covers 15 residues. The CDR3 reads CASSVDRAPSYEQYF. As DNA, the CDR3 is TGTGCCAGCAGTGTCGACAGGGCTCCTTCCTACGAGCAGTACTTC.

The chain links TRBV19 to TRBJ2-7; 8 nucleotides align to TRBD2. The V gene's germline CDR1 is LNHDA and CDR2 SQIVND (reference sequence). V lost 3 bases and J lost 3; bases outside the gene matches: 7. The CDR3 totals 15 residues. The CDR3 loop is CASSILREARYEQYF. As DNA, the CDR3 is TGTGCCAGTAGTATTTTGCGGGAGGCCCGCTACGAGCAGTACTTC.

This rearrangement joins TRBV4-2 to TRBJ1-2; possibly TRBD1 for D (5 bases). Trimming took 0 bases from V and 5 from J, leaving 19 bases between them. This CDR3 spans 17 amino acids. Germline-derived CDR1 and CDR2 are LGHNA and YNFKEQ. Here the CDR3 reads CASSQDRRQGHTYGYTF. DNA for the CDR3: TGTGCCAGCAGCCAAGACCGCCGCCAGGGCCATACGTATGGCTACACCTTC.

The V and J genes are TRBV7-6 and TRBJ2-1; 10 nucleotides agree with TRBD2. The CDR3 has 16 residues. Germline V CDR1 and CDR2: SGHVS, FNYEAQ. The trim removed 7 bases at V and 5 bases at J, leaving 11 bases unmatched. CDR3 in amino acids: CASNLRLAGADNEQFF. The CDR3 DNA reads as TGTGCCAGCAACCTCCGGCTAGCGGGAGCCGACAATGAGCAGTTCTTC.

V gene TRBV19 combines with J gene TRBJ2-1; a weak D match, TRBD1 (6 bases). V lost 3 bases and J lost 7, with 16 bases in between. The CDR3 consists of 15 residues. The V gene's germline CDR1 is LNHDA and CDR2 SQIVND (reference sequence). CDR3 coding DNA: TGTGCCAGTAGTATCTGGGACACACTAGGGAATGAGCAGTTCTTC. It codes for CASSIWDTLGNEQFF.

This clone was recorded once. The gene calls are TRBV15 and TRBJ2-3, with a tentative D call TRBD2 (5 bases). The germline gives CDR1 LNHNV, CDR2 YYDKDF (reference sequence). V was cut by 5 bases and J by 3 bases, with 15 bases left in between. This CDR3 region has 15 residues. The CDR3 sequence is CATSAEEDPTDTQYF. The CDR3 coding sequence is TGTGCCACCAGCGCTGAGGAGGATCCAACAGATACGCAGTATTTT.

The rearrangement joins TRBV12-5 to TRBJ2-3, with D perhaps matching TRBD1 (6 bases). CDR1 and CDR2 (germline): LGHNT, FRNRAP. The CDR3 is 18 amino acids. V was shortened by 0 bases and J by 2 bases, with 18 bases between the two germline ends. The CDR3 coding sequence is TGTGCTAGTGGTTTGGTAGGGCCTCCAGGGGCGCTCACAGATACGCAGTATTTT. This sequence encodes CASGLVGPPGALTDTQYF.

This chain connects TRBV11-2 to TRBJ2-1; 9 bases are shared with TRBD2. The CDR3 totals 16 residues. CDR1 is SGHAT and CDR2 is FQNNGV in the germline V gene. The V and J ends lost 5 bases and 2 bases, in that order; junction bases with no gene match: 7. CDR3 amino acids: CASSQTREGPYNEQFF. Written as DNA, the CDR3 is TGTGCCAGCAGCCAGACGCGGGAGGGCCCCTACAATGAGCAGTTCTTC.

The genes are TRBV27 and TRBJ1-1; 7 bases fit TRBD1. The CDR3 is made up of 13 amino acids. Germline lookup yields CDR1 MNHEY and CDR2 SMNVEV (reference sequence). Trimming cost V 5 bases and J 11 bases; bases outside gene matches: 11. The CDR3 here is CASSDFRGGRAFF. Here the CDR3 DNA reads TGTGCCAGCAGTGACTTCAGGGGGGGGAGGGCTTTCTTT.

V is TRBV5-5 and J is TRBJ2-1, with D unresolved. V was trimmed by 3 bases and J by 9 bases, leaving 13 bases between them. Germline lookup yields CDR1 SGHKS and CDR2 YYEKEE (reference sequence). This CDR3 spans 13 amino acids. CDR3 DNA sequence: TGTGCCAGCAGCTGGGGTGGTAGTCGTGAGCAGTTCTTC. It codes for CASSWGGSREQFF. The full variable domain, rest sourced from reference TRBV5-5 and TRBJ2-1, is DAGVTQSPTHLIKTRGQQVTLRCSPISGHKSVSWYQQVLGQGPQFIFQYYEKEERGRGNFPDRFSARQFPNYSSELNVNALLLGDSALYLCASSWGGSREQFFGPGTRLTVL.

The J gene is TRBJ2-1, the V gene TRBV29-1, with 8 bases identical to TRBD1. In germline, CDR1 is SQVTM, CDR2 ANQGSEA. The V segment lost 7 bases and the J segment 7 bases; nucleotides outside the gene matches: 6. CDR3 length: 12 residues. The CDR3 DNA follows: TGCAGCGCCGACAGGGGTCGGAATGAGCAGTTCTTC. Translated: CSADRGRNEQFF.

The chain couples TRBV15 to TRBJ2-7, with 8 bases fitting TRBD1. Germline CDR1 reads LNHNV; CDR2 reads YYDKDF (reference sequence). Trimming at V came to 3 bases and at J to 2 bases, leaving 9 bases not matched to a gene. This CDR3 region has 16 residues. The DNA of the CDR3 is TGTGCCACCAGCAGGGGGCCGACAGGGGAAGCCTACGAGCAGTACTTC. It yields the protein CATSRGPTGEAYEQYF.

The V and J genes are TRBV28 and TRBJ2-5, with D uncertain. The CDR3 spans 14 residues. Trimming left V 3 bases short and J 2 bases short, with 10 bases between. Germline values: CDR1 MDHEN, CDR2 SYDVKM. CDR3 bases: TGTGCCAGCAGTTTCCCCCCAATTCAAGAGACCCAGTACTTC. It translates to CASSFPPIQETQYF.

Of note for this clone: Other DNA sequences from this sample encode an identical CDR3 as well. This chain uses TRBV9 with TRBJ2-2; a weak D match, TRBD2 (5 bases). Germline loops: CDR1 SGDLS, CDR2 YYNGEE. V was cut by 0 bases and J by 4 bases, with 7 bases left in between. This CDR3 region has 14 residues. The CDR3 region is CASSVGAGTGELFF. In DNA form, the CDR3 reads TGTGCCAGCAGCGTAGGGGCGGGCACCGGGGAGCTGTTTTTT. Filled out from reference TRBV9 and TRBJ2-2, the complete variable domain reads DSGVTQTPKHLITATGQRVTLRCSPRSGDLSVYWYQQSLDQGLQFLIQYYNGEERAKGNILERFSAQQFPDLHSELNLSSLELGDSALYFCASSVGAGTGELFFGEGSRLTVL.

This chain uses TRBV5-4 with TRBJ2-5; 9 bases are shared with TRBD2. The germline gives CDR1 SGHNT, CDR2 YYREEE (reference sequence). V shed 5 bases, J shed 3 bases, and the junction held 5 bases outside the gene matches. The CDR3 length is 14 residues. CDR3 sequence (DNA): TGTGCCAGCAGACCGACTAGCGGAGAAGAGACCCAGTACTTC. This codes for CASRPTSGEETQYF.